This T cell receptor beta chain was recovered during a study of response to subunit inactivated influenza vaccine. TCRdb ran MiXCR on the RT-PCR reads and lists one entry per CDR3 protein. This sample has about 540,000 distinct CDR3 sequences, with 20% to 25% found just once. This clonotype was detected ten times or more. These data also featured in a second study, about T cells expressing NK-cell markers. From that report: For TCR beta, cDNA was produced by 5'RACE template switching with UMIs. Seven of the eight sequenced donors were classified as HCMV-seropositive, and one was classified as seronegative.

The receptor comes from a man over 45 who received an inactivated influenza vaccine. The sample in question was CD4+ T cells sorted from PBMCs, obtained roughly 12 days after vaccination.

The CDR3 spells CASSPAADTQYF. CDR3 bases: TGTGCCAGCTCCCCCGCGGCAGATACGCAGTATTTT. The chain links TRBV12-3 or TRBV12-4 to TRBJ2-3; D is unresolved. The CDR3 runs 12 residues. V shed 8 bases and J shed 4 bases, with 10 bases lying between them.